This entry concerns a single T cell receptor beta chain. Its antigen is as yet unknown. This sample was included in a study of OX40 agonist ivuxolimab in advanced cancers. Study overall: Patients undergoing dose escalation presented with hepatocellular carcinoma, melanoma, renal cell or head and neck cancer. Overall study findings and caveats: Researchers report that CD8+ T cells had, on average, more expanded clones than CD4+.

Sequenced by immunoSEQ multiplex PCR; TCRdb stores in-frame clones only, minus some. The sample holds some 81,000 clones, 65% to 90% seen once. The germline V gene has CDR1 MNHNS and CDR2 SASEGT. The V end lost 8 bases, the J end lost 3 bases, and 14 bases lay between the germline ends. This CDR3 has 13 amino acids. This material consisted of CD4+ or CD8+ T cells sorted from blood, taken in a trial of the OX40 agonist ivuxolimab. The origin of this receptor is an adult with an advanced solid tumor such as melanoma, head and neck, liver or kidney cancer. The chain couples TRBV6-1 to TRBJ2-7; perhaps TRBD1 as D (5 bases). Here the CDR3 reads CASATVSIYEQYF. CDR3 in DNA: TGTGCCAGCGCGACAGTTTCGATCTACGAGCAGTACTTC.